This TCR beta chain was recovered during a study of B cell selection in AIRE deficiency. Remarks on this clone: As yet, its antigen is unknown.

Measured with immunoSEQ multiplex PCR; TCRdb has only the in-frame clones, and not every one. Of approximately 21,000 clones in the sample, about 94% were seen once. Sorted regulatory T cells were CD4-positive, CD25-high and CD127-low or negative. Germline-derived CDR1 and CDR2 are SEHNR and FQNEAQ (reference sequence). The germline V and J ends were trimmed by 2 bases and 0 bases, with 11 bases remaining between them. This CDR3 is 16 amino acids long. General study results and limits: In TCRBV usage, CDR3 length and diversity, patient Tconv and Treg cells matched healthy donors. Shared Treg sequences had shorter CDR3s, biased toward rearrangements with few non-templated insertions. Of over 3,000 shared Treg TCRbeta sequences, 31.6% were healthy-donor-only and 9.3% patient-only. Approximately 31% of healthy-shared Treg sequences were found among patient Tconv cells.

The source is a human donor with AIRE deficiency. The sample was Tregs sorted from PBMCs. This chain connects TRBV7-9 to TRBJ1-3, with unresolved D. CDR3 region: CASSLKPKGSGNTIYF. The CDR3 DNA reads as TGTGCCAGCAGCTTAAAACCAAAGGGCTCTGGAAACACCATATATTTT.